This TCR beta chain was captured in a study of blood T cell repertoires in COVID-19. Grouping used clinical history reported by participants in a survey and questionnaire. Assay: immunoSEQ multiplex PCR; the TCRdb copy retains only in-frame clones and omits some. The sample has a few hundred thousand clones; around 90% are singletons. V lost 0 bases, J lost 0 bases, and 15 bases lay in between. Germline loops: CDR1 SGHRS, CDR2 YFSETQ. CDR3 length: 17 residues. The clonotype originates from a woman aged 25 to 39 who had recovered from COVID-19. The J gene is TRBJ1-1, the V gene TRBV5-1; D gene uncertain. Sequencing was performed on PBMCs or T cells enriched from blood (not recorded which). CDR3 amino acids: CASSLVPPSLMNTEAFF. The CDR3 region has the DNA TGCGCCAGCAGCTTGGTACCGCCAAGCCTCATGAACACTGAAGCTTTCTTT.